The next 27 T cell receptor beta chains were all read from a single sample in a study of patients and donors after allogeneic stem cell transplantation. TCRdb independently ran MiXCR on the RT-PCR reads; one entry per CDR3 protein. The sample has some 150,000 distinct CDR3 sequences, roughly 35% seen once. The sample taken for sequencing was blood, either unsorted or a sorted T cell fraction (not recorded which). The receptors originated from a human donor who was either an allogeneic HSCT recipient or a stem cell or donor lymphocyte infusion donor (not recorded which). It is not recorded whose cells these are; they may come from a transplant donor.

The chain has TRBV11-3 and TRBJ2-1; 14 nucleotides align to TRBD2. The V segment lost 4 bases and the J segment 7 bases; nucleotides outside the gene matches: 3. The CDR3 runs 15 residues. CDR1 is SGHNT and CDR2 is YENEEA in the germline V gene. This CDR3 is CASSSTSGGVNEQFF. The CDR3 nucleotides are TGTGCCAGCAGCTCGACTAGCGGGGGGGTGAATGAGCAGTTCTTC.

The table lists this clonotype with a few counts. The chain couples TRBV7-6 to TRBJ1-3; 8 nucleotides agree with TRBD1. This CDR3 contains 16 residues. CDR1 and CDR2 (germline): SGHVS, FNYEAQ. V was clipped by 1 base and J by 4 bases; unmatched bases: 6. CDR3 loop: CASSLDIRGRGNTIYF. The CDR3 region has the DNA TGTGCCAGCAGCTTAGATATCAGGGGGCGAGGAAACACCATATATTTT.

The chain joins TRBV12-3 or TRBV12-4 to TRBJ1-5, with a weak D call TRBD1 (6 bases). The V end lost 0 bases, the J end lost 7 bases, and 16 bases lay between the germline ends. The CDR3 has 16 amino acids. The CDR3 sequence is CASSLALQGLSQPQHF. The CDR3 nucleotides are TGTGCCAGCAGTTTAGCCTTACAGGGTCTATCGCAGCCCCAGCATTTT.

CDR3 nucleotide sequence: TGTGCCAGCAGTCCCCGAAAGTCCAGCGTTAACATTCAGCCCCAGCATTTT. Translation: CASSPRKSSVNIQPQHF. The chain couples TRBV12-3 or TRBV12-4 to TRBJ1-5; D is undetermined. This CDR3 has 17 amino acids. The ends were cut back, 5 bases at V and 6 bases at J, with 23 bases in the middle.

The chain combines TRBV5-1 with TRBJ1-1; TRBD1 agrees at 8 bases. Germline CDR1 and CDR2: SGHRS and YFSETQ. With 4 bases clipped from V and 5 bases from J, the junction kept 7 bases outside the gene matches. This CDR3 contains 14 residues. The CDR3 DNA sequence: TGCGCCAGCAGCCCGACAGGGGCGTGGACTGAAGCTTTCTTT. The encoded protein is CASSPTGAWTEAFF.

The CDR3 is CAISLGQGTDTQYF. In nucleotides, the CDR3 is TGTGCCATCTCGTTGGGACAGGGCACAGATACGCAGTATTTT. The chain uses TRBV10-3 and TRBJ2-3, with 8 bases fitting TRBD1. The germline V gene encodes CDR1 ENHRY and CDR2 SYGVKD. With 8 bases clipped from V and 1 base from J, the junction kept 5 bases outside the gene matches. The CDR3 is 14 residues long.

V usage is TRBV29-1 and J usage is TRBJ1-1; 7 bases agree with TRBD1. J lost 0 bases, V lost 5 bases, and 3 bases had no gene match. This CDR3 is built from 13 residues. Germline lookup yields CDR1 SQVTM and CDR2 ANQGSEA. CDR3 residues: CSVYQGVNTEAFF. The CDR3 DNA reads as TGCAGCGTTTATCAGGGGGTGAACACTGAAGCTTTCTTT.

The CDR3 region has the DNA TGTGCCAGCAGCTTAGTGGCGACAGGGGTAATAGGGGCCAAAAACATTCAGTACTTC. This translates into CASSLVATGVIGAKNIQYF. J is TRBJ2-4 and V is TRBV7-8; 8 positions match TRBD1. The CDR3 has 19 residues. From germline, CDR1 is SGHVS and CDR2 FQNEAQ. V lost 1 base, J lost 1 base, and 12 bases stayed unmatched.

This chain uses TRBV2 with TRBJ2-3, with D unclear. Trimming pared 4 bases from V and 2 bases from J, leaving 13 bases between. CDR3 length: 15 residues. CDR1 and CDR2 from the germline V gene are SNHLY and FYNNEI. The CDR3 DNA is TGTGCCAGCAGTGGTCAAGGACCACCCACAGATACGCAGTATTTT. Protein: CASSGQGPPTDTQYF.

This chain joins TRBV4-3 and TRBJ1-1; D possibly corresponds to TRBD1 (6 bases). V was trimmed by 1 base and J by 3 bases, leaving 15 bases between them. The CDR3 consists of 16 residues. Germline V CDR1 and CDR2: LGHNA, YSLEER. The CDR3 loop is CASSQGDRLGDTEAFF. The CDR3 nucleotides are TGCGCCAGCAGCCAAGGAGACAGGCTTGGGGACACTGAAGCTTTCTTT.

V usage is TRBV4-3 and J usage is TRBJ2-5, with a possible D match to TRBD1 (6 bases). The germline V gene encodes CDR1 LGHNA and CDR2 YSLEER. This CDR3 has 15 residues. V lost 1 base to trimming and J lost 4 bases, with 13 bases between them. CDR3 bases: TGCGCCAGCAGCCAAGGCAGGGGAAGGAGAGAGACCCAGTACTTC. It codes for CASSQGRGRRETQYF.

This clonotype has more than one count but fewer than ten. The rearrangement uses TRBV12-3 or TRBV12-4 and TRBJ1-6, with 8 bases that match TRBD1. This CDR3 has 17 amino acids. Germline trimming cut 7 bases from V and 5 bases from J; bases unmatched to any gene: 13. DNA of the CDR3: TGTGCCAGCACCCAATTTTCAGGGGGCGCCCATAATTCACCCCTCCACTTT. Its protein is CASTQFSGGAHNSPLHF.

The chain combines TRBV10-3 with TRBJ1-5; D gene ambiguous. The V gene lost 6 bases and the J gene lost 0 bases, with 6 bases spanning the gap. Germline-derived CDR1 and CDR2 are ENHRY and SYGVKD. This CDR3 region has 13 residues. The CDR3 DNA reads TGTGCCATCAGCGATCCTAGCAATCAGCCCCAGCATTTT. This gives the protein CAISDPSNQPQHF.

This clonotype showed up just a few times. The chain uses TRBV5-5 and TRBJ1-2; D ambiguous. The CDR3 spans 14 residues. Trimming left V 0 bases short and J 8 bases short, with 14 bases between. Germline V gene data show CDR1 as SGHKS and CDR2 as YYEKEE (reference sequence). The CDR3 is CASSLEGHLRGYTF. The DNA for the CDR3 is TGTGCCAGCAGCTTGGAGGGTCACCTGAGAGGCTACACCTTC.

The V and J genes are TRBV16 and TRBJ1-1; D remains unclear. Trimming shortened V by 4 bases and J by 9 bases, and 21 bases separated the two germline ends. This CDR3 spans 15 amino acids. Germline-derived CDR1 and CDR2 are KGHSY and FQNENV. CDR3 sequence reads: CASSPPRSFIGKAFF. CDR3 nucleotide sequence: TGTGCCAGCAGCCCACCACGGTCGTTTATCGGAAAAGCTTTCTTT. Together with reference TRBV16 and TRBJ1-1, the CDR3 gives the full variable domain: GEEVAQTPKHLVRGEGQKAKLYCAPIKGHSYVFWYQQVLKNEFKFLISFQNENVFDETGMPKERFSAKCLPNSPCSLEIQATKLEDSAVYFCASSPPRSFIGKAFFGQGTRLTVV.

The chain joins TRBV6-2 or TRBV6-3 to TRBJ1-1, with 7 bases that match TRBD1. This CDR3 contains 14 residues. The V gene end was trimmed by 5 bases and the J gene end by 1 base; junction bases not matched to a gene: 4. Germline assignment: CDR1 MNHEY and CDR2 SVGEGT. CDR3 bases: TGTGCCAGCAGTACCGACAGGGAGAACACTGAAGCTTTCTTT. It yields the protein CASSTDRENTEAFF.

This clonotype was seen a handful of times. The CDR3 DNA reads TGTGCCAGCATCCAGGGAGCGGGGGCTTACAATGAGCAGTTCTTC. Translating it yields CASIQGAGAYNEQFF. V gene TRBV12-3 or TRBV12-4 combines with J gene TRBJ2-1; 8 bases match TRBD2. This CDR3 contains 15 residues. Germline trimming cut 7 bases from V and 4 bases from J; bases unmatched to any gene: 9.

The chain uses TRBV7-8 and TRBJ1-6, with D tentatively TRBD1 (5 bases). Trimming pared 3 bases from V and 9 bases from J, leaving 18 bases between. This CDR3 has 16 residues. Looked up from germline, CDR1 is SGHVS and CDR2 is FQNEAQ. In DNA form, the CDR3 reads TGTGCCAGCAGCTTGAATCAAGAGGGCGGGGGTTCACCCCTCCACTTT. Encoded protein: CASSLNQEGGGSPLHF.

This clonotype turned up a few times. The chain combines TRBV13 with TRBJ2-2; 9 positions agree with TRBD1. The CDR3 sequence is 16 residues long. The trim removed 3 bases at V and 8 bases at J, leaving 10 bases unmatched. From germline, CDR1 is PRHDT and CDR2 FYEKMQ (reference sequence). CDR3 sequence: CASSLSQGAQAGELFF. DNA of the CDR3: TGTGCCAGCAGCTTGTCACAGGGGGCGCAGGCAGGGGAGCTGTTTTTT. Supplemented by reference TRBV13 and TRBJ2-2, the full variable domain reads AAGVIQSPRHLIKEKRETATLKCYPIPRHDTVYWYQQGPGQDPQFLISFYEKMQSDKGSIPDRFSAQQFSDYHSELNMSSLELGDSALYFCASSLSQGAQAGELFFGEGSRLTVL.

The chain is built from TRBV5-6 and TRBJ1-1; 7 nucleotides line up with TRBD1. Trimming at V came to 0 bases and at J to 0 bases, leaving 5 bases not matched to a gene. This CDR3 has 16 amino acids. Germline V gene sequence: CDR1 SGHDT, CDR2 YYEEEE. The CDR3 bases are TGTGCCAGCAGCTTGGACAGGGGAGGAATGAACACTGAAGCTTTCTTT. It yields the protein CASSLDRGGMNTEAFF.

This clonotype was seen more than once but under ten times. The chain couples TRBV7-8 to TRBJ1-4; D remains unclear. Trimming cost V 5 bases and J 5 bases, with 15 bases left between them. The CDR3 spans 15 residues. Germline values: CDR1 SGHVS, CDR2 FQNEAQ. The CDR3 DNA reads as TGTGCCAGCAGCGCAGACCGGGCCGGGAATGAAAAACTGTTTTTT. It yields the protein CASSADRAGNEKLFF.

This clonotype was detected a few times. This chain connects TRBV20-1 to TRBJ2-4, with D possibly matching TRBD2 (5 bases). The V gene lost 6 bases and the J gene lost 5 bases, with 20 bases spanning the gap. Germline V gene sequence: CDR1 DFQATT, CDR2 SNEGSKA (reference sequence). The CDR3 covers 15 residues. CDR3: CSAKDGLYRENIQYF. Here the CDR3 DNA reads TGCAGTGCAAAAGACGGACTCTACCGGGAAAACATTCAGTACTTC.

The J gene is TRBJ2-2, the V gene TRBV28; 11 bases line up with TRBD1. Germline-derived CDR1 and CDR2 are MDHEN and SYDVKM. This CDR3 region has 15 residues. J was trimmed by 5 bases and V by 6 bases; bases with no gene match: 5. CDR3 in amino acids: CASSRGQGDTGELFF. Here the CDR3 DNA reads TGTGCCAGCAGCAGGGGACAGGGGGATACCGGGGAGCTGTTTTTT. Complete variable domain (other parts from reference TRBV28 and TRBJ2-2): DVKVTQSSRYLVKRTGEKVFLECVQDMDHENMFWYRQDPGLGLRLIYFSYDVKMKEKGDIPEGYSVSREKKERFSLILESASTNQTSMYLCASSRGQGDTGELFFGEGSRLTVL.

In its sample, this clonotype was seen a few times. This chain uses TRBV12-3 or TRBV12-4 with TRBJ1-2; 7 nucleotides align to TRBD1. The V gene end was trimmed by 5 bases and the J gene end by 8 bases; junction bases not matched to a gene: 11. CDR3 length equals 14 residues. The CDR3 sequence is CASSQNRGEGGYTF. Here the CDR3 DNA reads TGTGCCAGCAGTCAAAACAGGGGCGAGGGCGGCTACACCTTC.

The chain couples TRBV20-1 to TRBJ1-5, with D maybe TRBD1 (5 bases). Germline assignment: CDR1 DFQATT and CDR2 SNEGSKA (reference sequence). CDR3 length: 13 residues. V lost 1 base and J 7 bases, leaving 11 bases between the germline ends. The CDR3 sequence is CSARGGGPQPQHF. For the CDR3, the DNA is TGCAGTGCTAGAGGGGGGGGTCCCCAGCCCCAGCATTTT.

This rearrangement joins TRBV27 to TRBJ2-3, with TRBD1 matching 9 bases. The CDR3 sequence is 15 residues long. V lost 7 bases to trimming and J lost 4 bases; unmatched junction nucleotides: 9. Germline CDR1 and CDR2: MNHEY and SMNVEV (reference sequence). DNA for the CDR3: TGTGCCAGCACCACCCCGGGACAGGGATCAGATACGCAGTATTTT. Its translation is CASTTPGQGSDTQYF.

The chain has TRBV6-5 and TRBJ2-5; 11 nucleotides match TRBD2. V dropped 7 bases and J dropped 7; count of bases not matched to a gene: 11. CDR3 length: 15 residues. Germline V CDR1 and CDR2: MNHEY, SVGAGI. The CDR3 bases are TGTGCCAGCAATCAACTAGCGGGGGTCCTGGGGACCCAGTACTTC. It is translated as CASNQLAGVLGTQYF.